The clone carrying this T cell receptor (beta chain) has only a few counts. The antigen remains unidentified. The sample originates from a study of OX40 agonist ivuxolimab in advanced cancers. Study-wide context: The study enrolled dose-escalation patients with hepatocellular carcinoma, melanoma, renal cell or head and neck cancer. Partial responses were recorded for three patients, including one with hepatocellular carcinoma and two with cutaneous melanoma. Findings and limits, study-wide: Undetermined was the antigen specificity of the expanded peripheral T cells.

The data were produced by immunoSEQ multiplex PCR, yet TCRdb's version contains in-frame clones alone and is incomplete. Of 60,000 to 100,000 clones listed, about nine tenths were seen once; the top ten hold approximately 0.25%. The receptor was derived from an adult with an advanced solid tumor such as melanoma, head and neck, liver or kidney cancer. The material sequenced was CD4+ or CD8+ T cells sorted from blood, taken in a trial of the OX40 agonist ivuxolimab.

For the CDR3, the DNA is TGTGCCAGCAGTCACGCGAGCTCCTACAATGAGCAGTTCTTC. It encodes CASSHASSYNEQFF. The chain links TRBV11-1 to TRBJ2-1; D gene unclear. The V end lost 6 bases, the J end lost 0 bases, and 9 bases lay between the germline ends. The CDR3 loop spans 14 amino acids. From germline, CDR1 is SGHAT and CDR2 FQDESV (reference sequence).